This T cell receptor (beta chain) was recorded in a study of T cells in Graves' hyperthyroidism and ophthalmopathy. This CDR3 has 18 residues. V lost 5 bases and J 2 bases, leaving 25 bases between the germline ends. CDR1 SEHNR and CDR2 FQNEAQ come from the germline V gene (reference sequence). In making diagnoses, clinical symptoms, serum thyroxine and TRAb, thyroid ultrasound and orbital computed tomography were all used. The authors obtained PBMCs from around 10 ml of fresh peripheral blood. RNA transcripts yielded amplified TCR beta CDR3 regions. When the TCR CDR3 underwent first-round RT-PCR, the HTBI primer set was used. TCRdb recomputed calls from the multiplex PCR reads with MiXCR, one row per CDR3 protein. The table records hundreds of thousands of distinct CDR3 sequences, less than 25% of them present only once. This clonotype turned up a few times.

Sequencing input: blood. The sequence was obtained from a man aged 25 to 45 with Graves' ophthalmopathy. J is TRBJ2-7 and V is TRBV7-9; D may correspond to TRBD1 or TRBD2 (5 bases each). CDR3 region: CASSPRGTRGPLTYEQYF. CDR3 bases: TGTGCCAGCAGCCCTCGAGGGACGAGGGGTCCTCTGACCTACGAGCAGTACTTC.